The 27 T cell receptor beta chains below come from one sample, sequenced in a study of CD8+CD57+ T cells in acquired aplastic anemia (dated by TCRdb to 2016 to 2019). This sample was sequenced with an Illumina HiSeq 2000. Genomic DNA was used as template for profiling of TCR beta VDJ combinations and CDR3 sequences. The public reads were reanalyzed by TCRdb: fastp trimming at Q25, MiXCR alignment, in-frame beta chains only. Entries are consolidated by CDR3 protein sequence, retaining the most common genes and DNA. The sample table records about 260,000 distinct CDR3 sequences; approximately 80% of these occur just once. The top ten hold about two fifths of the sample. The patients picked for sequencing were ones in whom flow cytometry had shown an expansion of CD8+CD57+ cells. Input material: sorted CD4+, CD8+, or CD8+CD57+ T cells (not recorded which) from PBMCs. Source of these receptors: a human donor with aplastic anemia.

The chain employs TRBV5-6 and TRBJ1-2; possible D gene TRBD1, 6 bases. CDR1 SGHDT and CDR2 YYEEEE come from the germline V gene. Deletions cut 1 base from V and 5 bases from J, with 12 bases between. There are 14 residues in the CDR3. The CDR3 reads CASSLQGSRYGYTF. In nucleotides, the CDR3 is TGTGCCAGCAGCTTGCAGGGGAGTAGGTATGGCTACACCTTC.

As to this clonotype: A read error may produce the germline difference seen at one junction end. This chain links TRBV4-1 with TRBJ2-3, with 9 bases aligning to TRBD2. This CDR3 has 16 residues. The germline CDR1 and CDR2 sequences are MGHRA and YSYEKL. The CDR3 DNA reads TGTGCCAGCAGCGCGACTAGCGGCCAAGTCACAGATACGCAGTATTTT. This encodes CASSATSGQVTDTQYF.

This clonotype was seen once. This chain connects TRBV4-1 to TRBJ2-7; possible D gene TRBD1, 6 bases. V gave up 4 bases and J gave up 7 bases, with 17 bases separating them. This CDR3 is 14 amino acids long. Germline loops: CDR1 MGHRA, CDR2 YSYEKL. CDR3 amino acids: CASSRDRTSVEQYF. The CDR3 DNA follows: TGCGCCAGCAGCCGCGACAGGACCTCCGTGGAGCAGTACTTC.

The chain joins TRBV7-8 to TRBJ2-3; D is ambiguous. The CDR3 contains 14 residues. The germline V gene encodes CDR1 SGHVS and CDR2 FQNEAQ. Trimming cost V 7 bases and J 15 bases, with 26 bases left between them. CDR3 sequence: CASTVTSFHDKHYF. The CDR3 DNA reads TGTGCCAGCACCGTGACGAGCTTCCACGATAAGCACTATTTT.

This clonotype was counted a few times. A junction boundary mismatches the germline segment, possibly from a read error. V and J are TRBV15 and TRBJ2-3, with 7 positions matching TRBD2. The J call could be wrong; TRBJ2-5 is a better fit for the DNA end. The CDR3 sequence is 14 residues long. The germline gives CDR1 LNHNV, CDR2 YYDKDF (reference sequence). CDR3 sequence: CATSIAGSQDTQYF. CDR3 sequence (DNA): TGTGCCACCAGCATAGCGGGCAGCCAAGATACCCAGTACTTC.

The chain uses TRBV7-3 and TRBJ1-5, with D perhaps matching TRBD1 (6 bases). This CDR3 region has 14 residues. With 2 bases removed from V and 6 bases from J, the gap between germline ends came to 11 bases. Germline CDR1 SGHTA, CDR2 FQGTGA. This CDR3 reads CASSLGQGSQPQHF. DNA of the CDR3: TGTGCCAGCAGCTTAGGGCAGGGGAGTCAGCCCCAGCATTTT.

The V call is TRBV7-9, the J call TRBJ2-1; 8 nucleotides align to TRBD1. The CDR3 extends over 16 amino acids. Germline assignment: CDR1 SEHNR and CDR2 FQNEAQ (reference sequence). Germline trimming cut 6 bases from V and 13 bases from J; bases unmatched to any gene: 20. The CDR3 loop reads CASRTHRGNSPLHQFF. As DNA, the CDR3 is TGTGCCAGCAGGACCCACAGGGGGAATTCACCCCTCCACCAGTTCTTC.

This clonotype occurred once. The junction departs from germline at one end; a sequencing error may be responsible. This chain connects TRBV9 to TRBJ2-5, with 10 bases that match TRBD2. The CDR3 totals 14 residues. CDR1 and CDR2 from the germline V gene are SGDLS and YYNGEE. Written as DNA, the CDR3 is TGTGCCAGCAGCGGGCCCTCAGCGGGGGGGTTAGAGAACTTC. Protein sequence: CASSGPSAGGLENF.

Notes on this clonotype: A read error may account for a junction end that differs from germline. The genes are TRBV7-6 and TRBJ1-2, with no clear D. Germline V gives CDR1 SGHVS, CDR2 FNYEAQ. The CDR3 runs to 14 residues. CDR3: CASSPGPAASTYTF. In DNA form, the CDR3 reads TGTGCCAGCAGCCCCGGGCCGGCGGCCTCTACCTACACGTTC.

As concerns this clonotype: At one boundary the junction diverges from the germline segment, which might be a read error. This chain links TRBV9 with TRBJ1-1; perhaps TRBD1 as D (5 bases). The germline CDR1 and CDR2 sequences are SGDLS and YYNGEE. The CDR3 totals 14 residues. CDR3 in amino acids: CASSEGVSRNQPLF. DNA for the CDR3: TGTGCCAGCAGCGAAGGGGTCTCGAGAAATCAGCCCCTCTTT.

The chain couples TRBV7-8 to TRBJ1-6; 7 bases line up with TRBD1. V gave up 3 bases and J gave up 10 bases; unmatched junction bases: 12. CDR1 is SGHVS, CDR2 FQNEAQ, per germline. The CDR3 sequence is 16 residues long. The CDR3 nucleotides read TGTGCCAGCAGCTTGGGTCCAGACGGGACAGCCTCACCCCTCCACTTT. It codes for CASSLGPDGTASPLHF.

The chain employs TRBV5-5 and TRBJ1-5, with 12 bases matching TRBD1. J was trimmed by 6 bases and V by 4 bases; bases with no gene match: 11. The CDR3 contains 17 residues. Per germline, CDR1 SGHKS and CDR2 YYEKEE (reference sequence). CDR3 DNA: TGTGCCAGCAGCCCGAGGGAGGGGACAGGGGGCACTCAGCCCCAGCATTTT. This sequence encodes CASSPREGTGGTQPQHF. Looking up the rest from reference TRBV5-5 and TRBJ1-5 gives the full variable domain: DAGVTQSPTHLIKTRGQQVTLRCSPISGHKSVSWYQQVLGQGPQFIFQYYEKEERGRGNFPDRFSARQFPNYSSELNVNALLLGDSALYLCASSPREGTGGTQPQHFGDGTRLSIL.

V is TRBV5-1 and J is TRBJ1-2; D is unresolved. The V gene lost 5 bases and the J gene lost 8 bases, with 25 bases spanning the gap. This CDR3 region has 16 residues. Germline V CDR1 and CDR2: SGHRS, YFSETQ. CDR3 loop: CASRLRLGHAPDGYTF. CDR3 bases: TGCGCCAGCAGGTTACGACTAGGGCACGCCCCAGACGGCTACACCTTC.

In regard to this clonotype: The junction departs from the called germline gene at one end, perhaps through a read error. This chain connects TRBV5-1 to TRBJ2-7; D gene ambiguous. CDR1 and CDR2 from the germline V gene are SGHRS and YFSETQ. The CDR3 extends over 14 amino acids. In DNA form, the CDR3 reads TGTGCCAGCAGCGTCCGGGCCCTAGCCTACGAGCAGTACTTC. The encoded protein is CASSVRALAYEQYF.

With respect to this clonotype: The missing conserved phenylalanine or tryptophan at the end of this CDR3 makes a read error likely. The genes are TRBV7-9 and TRBJ2-3; D is perhaps TRBD2 (5 bases). The V gene lost 8 bases and the J gene lost 10 bases, with 19 bases spanning the gap. This CDR3 spans 13 amino acids. The germline gives CDR1 SEHNR, CDR2 FQNEAQ (reference sequence). CDR3 sequence reads: CASGYGSSGAQYL. CDR3 DNA: TGTGCCAGCGGCTATGGAAGCAGCGGTGCGCAGTATTTG.

On this clonotype itself: A junction end diverges from the germline sequence, so it may reflect a read error. The chain couples TRBV9 to TRBJ2-3, with D possibly matching TRBD2 (5 bases). Germline V lookup: CDR1 SGDLS, CDR2 YYNGEE. The CDR3 consists of 13 residues. The CDR3 DNA is TGTGCCAGCAGCGCTAGCCTAGATACGCAGCATTTTTTT. It translates to CASSASLDTQHFF.

In this sample, this clonotype turned up many times. This chain joins TRBV12-3 or TRBV12-4 and TRBJ1-1; D gene ambiguous. With 3 bases removed from V and 4 bases from J, the gap between germline ends came to 9 bases. CDR3 size: 13 residues. This chain's CDR3 is CASSLYRGTEAFF. In nucleotides, the CDR3 is TGTGCCAGCAGTTTGTACAGAGGCACTGAAGCTTTCTTT.

As concerns this clonotype: The limits of the CDR3 on the DNA are not certain, so only TCRdb's listed CDR3 is given. The chain couples TRBV7-9 to TRBJ1-2; the table's D gene call, TRBD1, was not cross checked with the DNA. Germline V gene data show CDR1 as SEHNR and CDR2 as FQNEAQ (reference sequence). 15 amino acids form the CDR3, both terminal residues included. The CDR3 region is CAGQGTGETQYFGTF.

This clonotype was picked up a small number of times. The gene calls are TRBV6-2 or TRBV6-3 and TRBJ2-7; 8 bases are a match to TRBD1. The CDR3 has 17 residues. Germline V gene sequence: CDR1 MNHEY, CDR2 SVGEGT. With V trimmed by 5 bases and J by 6 bases, 18 bases remained unmatched. This CDR3 is CASSMTPGQANLAEQYV. DNA of the CDR3: TGTGCCAGCAGTATGACACCGGGACAGGCGAACCTGGCCGAGCAGTACGTC.

In regard to this clonotype: Germline and junction disagree at one end, which may indicate a read error. The chain has TRBV7-2 and TRBJ1-2; D unresolved. Germline CDR1 reads SGHTA; CDR2 reads FQGNSA. The CDR3 spans 11 residues. Here the CDR3 DNA reads TGCGCCAGCAGCTTGGAGGGCGGGGACACCTTC. Translated, it gives CASSLEGGDTF.

This clonotype occurred once. One junction end disagrees with the germline gene, perhaps due to a read error. V and J are TRBV7-9 and TRBJ1-5; D is unresolved. From germline, CDR1 is SEHNR and CDR2 FQNEAQ (reference sequence). This CDR3 spans 14 amino acids. The CDR3, as DNA: TGTGCCAACGAGGTAGCGGCGTGCAAAGAGACCCAGCACTTT. Protein sequence: CANEVAACKETQHF.

Comments on this clonotype: One end of the junction varies from germline; a read error may be responsible. The chain uses TRBV7-4 and TRBJ2-4; 7 nucleotides match TRBD2. The CDR3 has 12 amino acids. CDR1 is SGHVT, CDR2 SQSDAQ, per germline. The CDR3 spells CASGGAGNTEKF. The CDR3 nucleotides are TGTGCCAGCGGCGGAGCGGGGAACACCGAGAAGTTC.

Comments on this clonotype: No conserved phenylalanine or tryptophan is present at the end of the CDR3, so a read error is the likely explanation. The V gene is TRBV6-5, the J gene TRBJ2-7; 10 bases align to TRBD1. J gave up 0 bases and V 5 bases, and 4 bases lay outside the gene matches. CDR3 length: 15 residues. Looked up from germline, CDR1 is MNHEY and CDR2 is SVGAGI. The CDR3 DNA is TGTGCCAGCAGTGCCGGGACAGGGGTCTCCTACGAGCAGTACTCC. Its translation: CASSAGTGVSYEQYS.

Details on this clonotype: Mismatch with germline at one junction end may stem from a read error. The CDR3 loop is CASRVGAARKQSF. CDR3 sequence (DNA): TGTGCCAGCAGGGTAGGGGCCGCCCGTAAGCAGTCCTTT. The chain joins TRBV9 to TRBJ2-3; weak D call: TRBD1 (5 bases). The CDR3 is 13 amino acids. Germline CDR1 reads SGDLS; CDR2 reads YYNGEE. Based on the CDR3 plus reference TRBV9 and TRBJ2-3, the full variable domain is DSGVTQTPKHLITATGQRVTLRCSPRSGDLSVYWYQQSLDQGLQFLIQYYNGEERAKGNILERFSAQQFPDLHSELNLSSLELGDSALYFCASRVGAARKQSFGPGTRLTVL.

This chain uses TRBV11-1 with TRBJ2-7; maybe TRBD1 (5 bases). V dropped 3 bases and J dropped 3 bases, with 15 bases sitting between them. CDR3 length: 15 amino acids. Germline V gene data show CDR1 as SGHAT and CDR2 as FQDESV (reference sequence). CDR3 nucleotide sequence: TGTGCCAGCAGCTTGGGGCTCTCAGGCGGCTACGAGCAGTACGTC. Protein: CASSLGLSGGYEQYV.

This clonotype was counted a single time. V and J are TRBV9 and TRBJ2-3; D may be TRBD1 (6 bases). The V end was cut by 4 bases, the J end by 11 bases, with 26 bases between. The CDR3 consists of 16 residues. Germline V lookup: CDR1 SGDLS, CDR2 YYNGEE. DNA for the CDR3: TGTGCCAGCAGCCCCGGGACATGGGAACACACAGATCAGCAGTATTTT. Encoded protein: CASSPGTWEHTDQQYF.

As for this clonotype: Germline is not matched at one junction end, which may reflect a read error. The J gene is TRBJ2-3, the V gene TRBV24-1, with D perhaps TRBD2 (5 bases). The CDR3 sequence is 12 residues long. Germline CDR1 KGHDR, CDR2 SFDVKD. The CDR3 DNA is TGTGCCAGCAGCGTAGCGTACGATACGCAGTATTTC. Its translation is CASSVAYDTQYF.